Presented here are 16 T cell receptor beta chains from one specimen sequenced in a study of cytomegalovirus exposure and HLA in healthy donors. This PCR relied on a set of 60 Vbeta primers and 13 Jbeta primers. TCRdb keeps only in-frame clones here, not all; method: immunoSEQ multiplex PCR. The sample lists 70,000 to 95,000 clones, 78% seen once, with roughly 1.5% in the top ten. The material sequenced was PBMCs. Every receptor here comes from a man aged 35-49 years in good health and CMV-seronegative.

Comment on this clone: One end of the junction varies from germline; a read error may be responsible. The genes are TRBV7-9 and TRBJ1-2, with TRBD1 identical over 9 bases. Germline CDR1 and CDR2: SEHNR and FQNEAQ (reference sequence). This CDR3 comprises 14 residues. This chain's CDR3 is CASSRDRADYGYTF. CDR3 sequence (DNA): TGTGCCAGCAGCCGGGACAGGGCTGACTATGGCTACACCTTT. The full variable domain, completed using reference TRBV7-9 and TRBJ1-2, is DTGVSQNPRHKITKRGQNVTFRCDPISEHNRLYWYRQTLGQGPEFLTYFQNEAQLEKSRLLSDRFSAERPKGSFSTLEIQRTEQGDSAMYLCASSRDRADYGYTFGSGTRLTVV.

The chain has TRBV30 and TRBJ2-2; D unclear. This CDR3 comprises 12 residues. The V end was cut by 2 bases, the J end by 6 bases, with 7 bases between. Germline V lookup: CDR1 GTSNPN, CDR2 SVGIG (reference sequence). This CDR3 reads CAWSPSAGELFF. Here the CDR3 DNA reads TGTGCCTGGAGTCCCTCGGCCGGGGAGCTGTTTTTT.

This clone was counted between two and nine times. The chain recombines TRBV28 with TRBJ1-5, with no clear D. CDR3 length equals 12 residues. V was cut by 8 bases and J by 6 bases, with 11 bases left in between. Germline V gives CDR1 MDHEN, CDR2 SYDVKM. The CDR3 DNA follows: TGTGCCAGCTGGAGTGTGGGTCAGCCCCAGCATTTT. It is translated as CASWSVGQPQHF.

V and J are TRBV7-9 and TRBJ2-7; 12 bases line up with TRBD2. CDR3 length equals 17 residues. Per germline, CDR1 SEHNR and CDR2 FQNEAQ (reference sequence). V lost 4 bases to trimming and J lost 2 bases; unmatched junction nucleotides: 9. This CDR3 reads CASSSGLAGLKAYEQYF. The CDR3 bases are TGTGCCAGCAGCTCGGGACTAGCGGGTCTTAAGGCCTACGAGCAGTACTTC.

J is TRBJ1-2 and V is TRBV28, with D possibly TRBD1 on 5 matching bases. V was clipped by 5 bases and J by 1 base, with 8 bases between them. This CDR3 has 13 amino acids. CDR1 and CDR2 (germline): MDHEN, SYDVKM. DNA for the CDR3: TGTGCCAGCAGTCCCGACAGTAACTATGGCTACACCTTC. Translation gives CASSPDSNYGYTF.

The CDR3 is CASSGLAVTDTQYF. CDR3 DNA sequence: TGTGCCAGCAGCGGGCTAGCGGTCACAGATACGCAGTATTTT. This chain joins TRBV4-2 and TRBJ2-3; 7 bases match TRBD2. Unmatched junction bases numbered 4, after V lost 5 bases and J lost 2 bases. The CDR3 contains 14 residues. The germline V gene has CDR1 LGHNA and CDR2 YNFKEQ.

The genes are TRBV10-2 and TRBJ2-2; D remains unclear. There are 15 residues in the CDR3. V dropped 10 bases and J dropped 5 bases, with 20 bases sitting between them. CDR1 WSHSY and CDR2 SAAADI come from the germline V gene. CDR3 sequence reads: CATSFGPSSTGELFF. CDR3 coding DNA: TGCGCCACCTCCTTTGGGCCCTCGAGTACCGGGGAGCTGTTTTTT.

The V and J genes are TRBV2 and TRBJ2-2; D remains unclear. The CDR3 loop spans 13 amino acids. Trimming took off 6 bases at V and 2 bases at J, with 7 bases between the two ends. In germline, CDR1 is SNHLY, CDR2 FYNNEI. The CDR3 DNA follows: TGTGCCAGCAGAGTACTCAACACCGGGGAGCTGTTTTTT. It encodes CASRVLNTGELFF.

The chain combines TRBV2 with TRBJ2-2, with TRBD1 as a possible D gene (5 bases). The germline CDR1 and CDR2 sequences are SNHLY and FYNNEI. V lost 3 bases, J lost 1 base, and 9 bases lay in between. The CDR3 spans 15 residues. CDR3 amino acids: CASSDGQGNTGELFF. The CDR3 nucleotides read TGTGCCAGCAGTGATGGGCAGGGGAACACCGGGGAGCTGTTTTTT.

In nucleotides, the CDR3 is TGTGCCAGCAGCAGGGGGCTTGACTCGGCTGGAAACACCATATATTTT. Encoded protein: CASSRGLDSAGNTIYF. The rearrangement links TRBV5-5 to TRBJ1-3; the match to TRBD1 covers 7 bases. The CDR3 has 16 residues. Losses at the gene ends were 4 bases for V and 2 bases for J; bases not matched to a gene: 9. Germline CDR1 and CDR2: SGHKS and YYEKEE (reference sequence).

The sample holds a few counts of this clone. The chain recombines TRBV29-1 with TRBJ2-1; 9 bases map to TRBD1. This CDR3 region has 13 residues. With V trimmed by 6 bases and J by 8 bases, 8 bases remained unmatched. CDR1 is SQVTM and CDR2 is ANQGSEA in the germline V gene. Here the CDR3 DNA reads TGCAGCGTCTCGGGACAGGGTCATTATGAGCAGTTCTTC. Translating gives CSVSGQGHYEQFF.

The chain joins TRBV7-6 to TRBJ1-1, with 10 bases lining up with TRBD1. V lost 3 bases and J lost 4; bases outside the gene matches: 5. The CDR3 is 15 residues long. Germline CDR1 is SGHVS and CDR2 is FNYEAQ. The CDR3 loop reads CASSLGTGDGTEAFF. The CDR3 DNA reads TGTGCCAGCAGCTTGGGGACAGGGGATGGCACTGAAGCTTTCTTT.

The J gene is TRBJ2-7, the V gene TRBV7-9, with D unresolved. V was cut by 1 base and J by 2 bases, with 9 bases left in between. The CDR3 has 14 residues. The germline V gene has CDR1 SEHNR and CDR2 FQNEAQ (reference sequence). CDR3 bases: TGTGCCAGCAGCTTAGGAGCCAGGACCTACGAGCAGTACTTC. It yields the protein CASSLGARTYEQYF.

V gene TRBV27 combines with J gene TRBJ1-5; D gene unclear. CDR1 and CDR2 (germline): MNHEY, SMNVEV (reference sequence). Trimming left V 6 bases short and J 6 bases short, with 6 bases between. The CDR3 loop spans 11 amino acids. CDR3 DNA: TGTGCCAGCAGGGAGCGTCAGCCCCAGCATTTT. It translates to CASRERQPQHF.

This clone was observed a handful of times. This chain joins TRBV28 and TRBJ1-2; possible D gene TRBD1, 5 bases. The CDR3 spans 12 residues. The V end lost 6 bases, the J end lost 2 bases, and 7 bases lay between the germline ends. The V gene's germline CDR1 is MDHEN and CDR2 SYDVKM. The CDR3 is CASRDKNYGYTF. CDR3 nucleotide sequence: TGTGCCAGCAGGGACAAGAACTATGGCTACACCTTC.

The chain couples TRBV6-1 to TRBJ2-7; the match to TRBD1 covers 9 bases. Per the germline V gene, CDR1 is MNHNS and CDR2 is SASEGT. With V trimmed by 5 bases and J by 3 bases, 5 bases remained unmatched. CDR3 length equals 14 residues. The CDR3 DNA follows: TGTGCCAGCAGTTTATTGGGACAGGGCTACGAGCAGTACTTC. Protein sequence: CASSLLGQGYEQYF.